Listed below are T cell receptor beta chains from one sample, sequenced in a study of spatial heterogeneity in lung cancer. Using its own MiXCR run on the 5' RACE reads, TCRdb lists one record per CDR3 protein. The repertoire includes more than 9,000 distinct CDR3 sequences, approximately 6.2% of them detected once, and approximately 10% sits in the top ten. Sequences were derived from normal lung tissue next to the tumor, sampled at surgery. Receptors were obtained from a male donor with early-stage non-small cell lung cancer. Each CDR3 is given without its conserved first and last residue. A D gene is named only where the DNA matches it firmly.

D gene,V gene,J gene,CDR3 protein
-,TRBV20-1,TRBJ1-5,SASPGGSQPQH
-,TRBV7-8,TRBJ2-7,ASSRRVALQHEQY
TRBD2,TRBV10-3,TRBJ2-1,AIEAGVSNEQF
TRBD1,TRBV9,TRBJ2-7,ASSVSGGTTYEQY
TRBD2,TRBV4-2,TRBJ2-4,ASSQEGTSGKNIQY
TRBD2,TRBV10-2,TRBJ2-7,ASSETPGLVAYEQY
TRBD1,TRBV20-1,TRBJ1-5,SARDRQGYQPQH
-,TRBV2,TRBJ2-7,ASSEGWESPYEQY
-,TRBV11-2,TRBJ1-2,ASSLSQDYGYT
TRBD1,TRBV20-1,TRBJ1-2,SARPGTVNYGYT
-,TRBV29-1,TRBJ2-5,SVDRGSGETQY
-,TRBV7-9,TRBJ2-2,ASSSGSGLGGELF
-,TRBV5-1,TRBJ2-3,ASSLASGAFVDTQY
-,TRBV19,TRBJ2-7,ASSVYLSSYEQY
-,TRBV18,TRBJ2-2,ASSPLQFITGELF
-,TRBV5-6,TRBJ2-7,ASSLLTEQY
TRBD2,TRBV6-6,TRBJ2-5,ASRSGLAGDQETQY